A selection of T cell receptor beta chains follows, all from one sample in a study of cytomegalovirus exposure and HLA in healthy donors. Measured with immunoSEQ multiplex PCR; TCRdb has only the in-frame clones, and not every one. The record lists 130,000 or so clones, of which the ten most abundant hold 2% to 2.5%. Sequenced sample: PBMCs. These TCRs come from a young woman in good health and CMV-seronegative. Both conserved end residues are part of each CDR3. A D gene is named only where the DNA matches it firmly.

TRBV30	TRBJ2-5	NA	TGTGCCTGGAGTTGGGGTGCGGGTGTAAGAAGAGAGGCCCAGTACTTC	CAWSWGAGVRREAQYF
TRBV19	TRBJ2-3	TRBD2	TGTGCCAGTAGTATCCTAATTAGCGGGAGCGTACCAGATACGCAGTATTTT	CASSILISGSVPDTQYF
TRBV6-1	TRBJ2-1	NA	TGTGCCAGCAGTGAAGGGACAGACGACTACAATGAGCAGTTCTTC	CASSEGTDDYNEQFF
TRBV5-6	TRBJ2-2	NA	TGTGCCAGCAGCTTGGATTCAGGGACCGGGGAGCTGTTTTTT	CASSLDSGTGELFF
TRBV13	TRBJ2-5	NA	TGTGCCAGCAGCTTAGACCAGAACCAAGAGACCCAGTACTTC	CASSLDQNQETQYF
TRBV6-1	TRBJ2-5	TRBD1	TGTGCCAGCAGTGAACTCTCGGGACAGCAAGAGACCCAGTACTTC	CASSELSGQQETQYF
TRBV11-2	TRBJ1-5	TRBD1	TGTGCCAGCAGCCCTGGGACAGGGGTGCTCATCCAGCCCCAGCATTTT	CASSPGTGVLIQPQHF
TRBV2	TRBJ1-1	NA	TGTGCCAGCAGTGCGGGGAGGACTTTCTTT	CASSAGRTFF
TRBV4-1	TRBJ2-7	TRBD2	TGCGCCAGCAGCCAAGCTAGCGGGAAACCCCTCGAGCAGTACTTC	CASSQASGKPLEQYF
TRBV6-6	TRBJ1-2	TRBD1	TGTGCCAGCAGTTACAGGGGACAGAACTATGGCTACACCTTC	CASSYRGQNYGYTF
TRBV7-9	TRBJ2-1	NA	TGTGCCAGCAGCTTGGACAGAAATGAGCAGTTCTTC	CASSLDRNEQFF
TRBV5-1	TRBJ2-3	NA	TGCGCCAGCAGCTCCTGGACTAGCACAGATACGCAGTATTTT	CASSSWTSTDTQYF
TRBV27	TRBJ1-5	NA	TGTGCCAGCAGTCCCGGGTATGGCAATCAGCCCCAGCATTTT	CASSPGYGNQPQHF
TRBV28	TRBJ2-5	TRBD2	TGTGCCAGCAGTTTAGCGGGAGGGGGTGTGGAGACCCAGTACTTC	CASSLAGGGVETQYF
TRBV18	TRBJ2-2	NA	TGTGCCAGCTCACCGGGCGGGTTCTTGTCCGGGGAGCTGTTTTTT	CASSPGGFLSGELFF
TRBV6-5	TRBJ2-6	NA	TGTGCCACCACGAGAGGGACTGGGGCCAACGTCCTGACTTTC	CATTRGTGANVLTF
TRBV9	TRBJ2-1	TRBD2	TGTGCCAGCAGCGTAGCTACTATAGCGGGAGGTCCAAATGAGCAGTTCTTC	CASSVATIAGGPNEQFF
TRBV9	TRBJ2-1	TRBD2	TGTGCCAGCAGCGAGAGACTAGCGGACTACAATGAGCAGTTCTTC	CASSERLADYNEQFF
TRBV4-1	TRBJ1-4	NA	TGCGCCAGCAGCCAAGGGCAGGGCCATGCAACTAATGAAAAACTGTTTTTT	CASSQGQGHATNEKLFF
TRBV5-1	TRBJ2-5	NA	TGCGCCAGCAGCTCGGGGACAATCCAAGAGACCCAGTACTTC	CASSSGTIQETQYF
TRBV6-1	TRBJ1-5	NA	TGTGCCAGCAGCTTACAGGGAACACAGCCCCAGCATTTT	CASSLQGTQPQHF
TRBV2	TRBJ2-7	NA	TGTGCCAGCAGGCCGATAGGGGGGGTATACGAGCAGTACTTC	CASRPIGGVYEQYF
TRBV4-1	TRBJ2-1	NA	TGCGCCAGCAGCCAAGTATGGAAAGGGGACAATGAGCAGTTCTTC	CASSQVWKGDNEQFF
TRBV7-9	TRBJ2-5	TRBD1	TGTGCCAGCAGCTTACGACAGGGTGGTGAGACCCAGTACTTC	CASSLRQGGETQYF
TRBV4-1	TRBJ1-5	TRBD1	TGCGCCAGCAGCCTCAGACAGGGAAGCAATCAGCCCCAGCATTTT	CASSLRQGSNQPQHF
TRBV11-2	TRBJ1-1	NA	TGTGCCAGCAGCACAGACTATAACACTGAAGCTTTCTTT	CASSTDYNTEAFF
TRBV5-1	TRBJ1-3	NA	TGCGCCAGCAGCTCTGAAAACAGGGTTCGGGACACCATATATTTT	CASSSENRVRDTIYF
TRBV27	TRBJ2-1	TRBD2	TGTGCCAGCAGTCCAACCCAGGGACTAGGCAATGAGCAGTTCTTC	CASSPTQGLGNEQFF
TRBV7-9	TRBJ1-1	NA	TGTGCCAGCAGCTTAGACAGTTTGTCTGGAACTGAAGCTTTCTTT	CASSLDSLSGTEAFF
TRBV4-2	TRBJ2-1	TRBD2	TGTGCCAGCAGCCGACTAGCGGTCTCCTACAATGAGCAGTTCTTC	CASSRLAVSYNEQFF
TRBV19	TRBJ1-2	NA	TGTGCCAGTCCTCCAGACACGTCTAACTATGGCTACACCTTC	CASPPDTSNYGYTF
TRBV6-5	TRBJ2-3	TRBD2	TGTGCCAGCAGCCGGACTAGCGGGAACACAGATACGCAGTATTTT	CASSRTSGNTDTQYF
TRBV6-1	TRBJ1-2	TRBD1	TGTGCCAGCAGAGAGAACAGGGGTGGGGACTATGGCTACACCTTC	CASRENRGGDYGYTF
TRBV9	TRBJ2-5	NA	TGTGCCAGCAGCGAGCGGATGGGGAAGGGCGGTCCGTTTCTAGAGACCCAGTACTTC	CASSERMGKGGPFLETQYF
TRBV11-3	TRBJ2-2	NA	TGTGCCAGCAGCTCGACAGCGCTCGGGGAGCTGTTTTTT	CASSSTALGELFF
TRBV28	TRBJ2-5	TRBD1	TGTGCCAGCAGTCAAGGGGGCAGCCAAGAGACCCAGTACTTC	CASSQGGSQETQYF
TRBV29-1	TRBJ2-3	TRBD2	TGCAGCGGTTCCGCCTCCGCGGGAGGGCCAGATACGCAGTATTTT	CSGSASAGGPDTQYF
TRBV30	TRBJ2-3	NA	TGTGCCTGGAGTAGGGGATCTAGCACAGATACGCAGTATTTT	CAWSRGSSTDTQYF
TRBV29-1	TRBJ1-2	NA	TGCAGCGTCGGGACACCACCTAACTATGGCTACACCTTC	CSVGTPPNYGYTF
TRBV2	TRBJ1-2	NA	TGTGCCAGCAGTGAGGACCCGGGACTGATACATGGCTACACCTTC	CASSEDPGLIHGYTF
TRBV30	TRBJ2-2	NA	TGTGCCTGGAGTTCCGGGAACACCGGGGAGCTGTTTTTT	CAWSSGNTGELFF
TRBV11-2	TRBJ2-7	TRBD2	TGTGCCAGCAGCTTAACTAGCGGGAGATCCTACGAGCAGTACTTC	CASSLTSGRSYEQYF
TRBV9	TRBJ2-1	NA	TGTGCCAGCAGCGGAGACGTAGCCGCTCTTGAGCAGTTCTTC	CASSGDVAALEQFF
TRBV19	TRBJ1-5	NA	TGTGCCAGTAGTATAAGGGGGGCGGGAGAGCCCCAGCATTTT	CASSIRGAGEPQHF
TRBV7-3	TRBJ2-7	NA	TGTGCCAGCAGCTGCGAGCGGGCCTCCTCCTACGAGCAGTACTTC	CASSCERASSYEQYF
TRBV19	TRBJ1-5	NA	TGTGCCAGTGCGTGGACAGAAGATAGCAATCAGCCCCAGCATTTT	CASAWTEDSNQPQHF
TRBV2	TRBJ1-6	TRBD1	TGTGCCAGCAGACAGGGGGAGTCCTATAATTCACCCCTCCACTTT	CASRQGESYNSPLHF
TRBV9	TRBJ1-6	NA	TGTGCCAGCAGCGTCACAGGCTATAATTCACCCCTCCACTTT	CASSVTGYNSPLHF
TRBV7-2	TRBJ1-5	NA	TGTGCCAGCAGCTTAGCCGCAGGACAGTACCTCGCACAGCCCCAGCATTTT	CASSLAAGQYLAQPQHF
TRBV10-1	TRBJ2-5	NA	TGCGCCAGCAGCCAGGGGTTAACCGGGACCCAGTACTTC	CASSQGLTGTQYF
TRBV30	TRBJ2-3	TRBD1	TGTGCCTGGAGTCCCAGGACAGGGGAGGAGTATTTT	CAWSPRTGEEYF
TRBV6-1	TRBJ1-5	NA	TGTGCCAGCAGTGAATTTTCAGGGAAGCCCCAGCATTTT	CASSEFSGKPQHF
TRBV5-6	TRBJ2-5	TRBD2	TGTGCCAGCAGCTTGGTGGGTCTAGCGGACCAAGAGACCCAGTACTTC	CASSLVGLADQETQYF
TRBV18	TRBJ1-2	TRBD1	TGTGCCAGCTCACCTGACAGGGACTATGGCTACACCTTC	CASSPDRDYGYTF